This T cell receptor beta chain is from a study of blood T cell repertoires in COVID-19 (dated by TCRdb to about 2020). In terms of the full investigation: Collaborator samples came from the United States, Italy and Spain and covered acute and convalescent phases of COVID-19. The material from the prospective study consisted of cDNA or gDNA derived from T cells, B-cell-depleted T cells, or PBMCs. The dataset comprised deeply sampled blood TCRbeta repertoires from subjects exposed to, actively infected with, or recovered from COVID-19. The repertoires were released in a freely available public database meant as a resource for research on the immune response to SARS-CoV-2. The samples were drawn from the first 160 participants of the ongoing ImmuneRACE study and from about 1,200 subjects provided by 6 global collaborators. A de-identified subject ID, COVID-19 status, age in years and sex were almost always included in the sample metadata. Where available, HLA class I and class II types were obtained from metadata supplied by the sample provider rather than from assay-based typing. Points the paper makes about the study in general: The amount of clinical and demographic metadata varied by source and participant and was provided uncurated.

V is reduced by 2 bases and J by 3 bases, leaving a spacing of 10 bases between them. The germline V gene yields SGHTA for CDR1 and FQGNSA for CDR2. Counted from cysteine to phenylalanine, this CDR3 has 14 amino acids. Here the CDR3 DNA is all that survives: 42 bases in frame from base 1. Regarding this clone: The antigen it recognizes is unknown. Base qualities are not at hand, and no much larger clone is one base apart.

Each collaborating institution followed its own protocols to collect whole blood in K2EDTA tubes. For TCRbeta analysis, collaborators shipped samples as frozen whole blood, isolated PBMCs, or DNA extracted from either of those sample types. The immunoSEQ Assay, a bias-controlled multiplex PCR, was used to amplify TCRbeta CDR3 regions from genomic DNA. Turning to the authors' computational methods: Nucleated cell counts per sample were estimated from amplification of reference gene primers within the assay. To quantify the absolute abundance of each unique TCRbeta CDR3 rearrangement, sequence reads were collapsed and filtered. Productive Simpson clonality was computed per sample as the square root of Simpson's diversity index over productive rearrangements. TCRdb provides this immuneACCESS table in a form limited to in-frame rearrangements. Some clones are lacking; in checked studies, under half of them reflect an unresolved V gene, and why the rest are absent is not known. V, J and clone size reflect that table, while D and trimming were determined from the DNA. Across this sample there are around 150,000 clones, with 76% seen only once. Of the sample, more than 3% falls within the top ten clones.

The sample taken for sequencing was peripheral blood. The rearrangement combines TRBV7-2 with TRBJ2-5, with TRBD2 tentatively as D gene (5 bases match). This receptor was identified in a woman over 75 with acute or convalescent COVID-19. The DNA reads TGTGCCAGCAGCTTAACTAGTATGGAAGAGACCCAGTACTTC. Protein translation: CASSLTSMEETQYF.